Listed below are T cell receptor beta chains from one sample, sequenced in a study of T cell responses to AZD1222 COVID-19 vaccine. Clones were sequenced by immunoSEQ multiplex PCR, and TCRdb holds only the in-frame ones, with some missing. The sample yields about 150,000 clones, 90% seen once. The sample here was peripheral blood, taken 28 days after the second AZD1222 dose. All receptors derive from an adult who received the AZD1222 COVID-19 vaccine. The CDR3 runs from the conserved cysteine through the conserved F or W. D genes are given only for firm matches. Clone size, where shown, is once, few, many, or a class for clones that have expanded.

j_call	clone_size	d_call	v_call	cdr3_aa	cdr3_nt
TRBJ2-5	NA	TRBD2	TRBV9	CASSVGPGGPETQYF	TGTGCCAGCAGCGTAGGTCCGGGAGGCCCAGAGACCCAGTACTTC
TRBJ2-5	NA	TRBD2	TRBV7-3	CASIIAGVKETQYF	TGTGCCAGCATAATAGCGGGAGTAAAAGAGACCCAGTACTTC
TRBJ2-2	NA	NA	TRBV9	CASSGVGAAGELFF	TGTGCCAGCAGCGGGGTCGGGGCCGCCGGGGAGCTGTTTTTT
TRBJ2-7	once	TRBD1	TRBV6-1	CASSSTGGSYEQYF	TGTGCCAGCAGTTCGACAGGGGGCTCCTACGAGCAGTACTTC
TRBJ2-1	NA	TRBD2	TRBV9	CASSVELAGAHGEQFF	TGTGCCAGCAGCGTAGAACTAGCGGGAGCTCACGGTGAGCAGTTCTTC
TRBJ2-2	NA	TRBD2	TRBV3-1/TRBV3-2	CASSQDLWLAGATGELFF	TGTGCCAGCAGCCAAGACCTATGGCTAGCGGGAGCCACCGGGGAGCTGTTTTTT
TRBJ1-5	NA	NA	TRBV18	CASSPWDVPPQPQHF	TGTGCCAGCTCACCTTGGGACGTACCCCCTCAGCCCCAGCATTTT
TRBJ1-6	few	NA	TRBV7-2	CASSLGSQQNSPLHF	TGTGCCAGCAGCTTAGGTTCCCAGCAAAATTCACCCCTCCACTTT
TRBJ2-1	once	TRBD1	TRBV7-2	CASSSTGGGNEQFF	TGTGCCAGCAGCTCCACAGGGGGCGGCAATGAGCAGTTCTTC
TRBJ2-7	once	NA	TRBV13	CASSPTWGYEQYF	TGTGCCAGCAGCCCTACTTGGGGGTACGAGCAGTACTTC
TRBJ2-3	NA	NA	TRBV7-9	CASSSSLANRRLDTQYF	TGTGCCAGCAGCTCTTCGTTGGCTAACCGGCGGTTAGATACGCAGTATTTT
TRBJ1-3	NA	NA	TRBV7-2	CASSPYGSSSGNTIYF	TGTGCCAGCAGCCCTTATGGGTCTAGCTCTGGAAACACCATATATTTT
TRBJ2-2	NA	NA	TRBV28	CASNHGQGGTGELFF	TGTGCCAGCAATCACGGGCAAGGGGGCACCGGGGAGCTGTTTTTT
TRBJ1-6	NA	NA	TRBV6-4	CASSAGGGLPLHF	TGTGCCAGCAGTGCTGGGGGCGGGTTACCCCTCCACTTT
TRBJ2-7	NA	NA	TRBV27	CASSLSGGFSYEQYF	TGTGCCAGCAGTTTATCGGGCGGTTTCTCCTACGAGCAGTACTTC
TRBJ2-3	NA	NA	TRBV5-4	CASSLPLGRSTDTQYF	TGTGCCAGCAGCTTACCTCTCGGGCGGAGCACAGATACGCAGTATTTT
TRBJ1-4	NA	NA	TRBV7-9	CASSLTIPTNEKLFF	TGTGCCAGCAGCTTGACGATCCCAACTAATGAAAAACTGTTTTTT
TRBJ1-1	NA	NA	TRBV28	CASSFRVTEAFF	TGTGCCAGCAGTTTCAGGGTCACTGAAGCTTTCTTT
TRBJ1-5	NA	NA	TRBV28	CASSWPGRNQPQHF	TGTGCCAGCAGTTGGCCAGGGCGCAATCAGCCCCAGCATTTT
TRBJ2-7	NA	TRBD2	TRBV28	CASSLWSLAGGEQYF	TGTGCCAGCAGTTTATGGTCACTAGCGGGGGGCGAGCAGTACTTC
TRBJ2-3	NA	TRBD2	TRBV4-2	CASSQDAGGLDTQYF	TGTGCCAGCAGCCAAGATGCGGGGGGACTAGATACGCAGTATTTT
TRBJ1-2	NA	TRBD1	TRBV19	CASSTGQGRGYTF	TGTGCCAGTAGTACCGGACAGGGCCGGGGCTACACCTTC
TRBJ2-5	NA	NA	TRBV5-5	CASSLGSGRVETQYF	TGTGCCAGCAGCTTGGGATCCGGCAGGGTGGAGACCCAGTACTTC
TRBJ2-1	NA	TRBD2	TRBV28	CASTLAGGFNEQFF	TGTGCCAGCACCCTAGCGGGGGGGTTTAATGAGCAGTTCTTC
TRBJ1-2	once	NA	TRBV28	CASSLSGDYYGYTF	TGTGCCAGCAGTTTATCAGGGGACTACTATGGCTACACCTTC
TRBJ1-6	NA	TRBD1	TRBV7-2	CASSQDRAHNSPLHF	TGTGCCAGCAGCCAGGACAGGGCCCATAATTCACCCCTCCACTTT
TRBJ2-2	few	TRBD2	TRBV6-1	CASSKGLAGLSNTGELFF	TGTGCCAGCAGTAAAGGACTAGCGGGACTATCGAACACCGGGGAGCTGTTTTTT
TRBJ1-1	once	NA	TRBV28	CASSQIRSEAFF	TGTGCCAGCAGTCAAATCAGGTCTGAAGCTTTCTTT
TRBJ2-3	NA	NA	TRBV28	CASSLGPGGDTQYF	TGTGCCAGCAGTTTAGGGCCCGGGGGAGATACGCAGTATTTT
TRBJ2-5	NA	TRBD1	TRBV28	CASSFPGTEETQYF	TGTGCCAGCAGTTTTCCCGGGACAGAAGAGACCCAGTACTTC
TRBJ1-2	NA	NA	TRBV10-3	CAISHTGGYTF	TGTGCCATCAGTCACACGGGGGGCTACACCTTC
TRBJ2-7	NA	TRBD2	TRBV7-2	CASSFTSGSSYEQYF	TGTGCCAGCAGCTTTACTAGCGGGAGCTCCTACGAGCAGTACTTC
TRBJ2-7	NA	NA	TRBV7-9	CASSLTSYEQYF	TGTGCCAGCAGCCTCACGTCCTACGAGCAGTACTTC
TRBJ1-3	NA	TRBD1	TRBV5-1	CASSPRTGSSGNTIYF	TGCGCCAGCAGCCCCAGGACAGGCAGCTCAGGAAACACCATATATTTT
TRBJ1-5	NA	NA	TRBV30	CAWSIPGGSNQPQHF	TGTGCCTGGAGTATCCCGGGTGGTAGCAATCAGCCCCAGCATTTT
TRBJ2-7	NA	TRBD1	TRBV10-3	CAITPGQGVNEQYF	TGTGCCATCACGCCGGGGCAGGGGGTCAACGAGCAGTACTTC
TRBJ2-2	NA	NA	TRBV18	CASSLNTGELFF	TGTGCCAGCTCACTTAACACCGGGGAGCTGTTTTTT
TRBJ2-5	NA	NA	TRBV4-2	CASSQVGSGTETQYF	TGTGCCAGCAGCCAAGTAGGGTCTGGGACAGAGACCCAGTACTTC
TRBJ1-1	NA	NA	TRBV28	CASSFPRTEAFF	TGTGCCAGCAGTTTCCCCCGAACTGAAGCTTTCTTT
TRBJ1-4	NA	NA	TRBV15	CATSRGRTEKLFF	TGTGCCACCAGCAGAGGGCGCACTGAAAAACTGTTTTTT
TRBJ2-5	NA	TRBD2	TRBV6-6	CASRTSGDETQYF	TGTGCCAGCAGGACTAGCGGGGATGAGACCCAGTACTTC
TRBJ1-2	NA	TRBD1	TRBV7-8	CASSRQGNYGYTF	TGTGCCAGCAGCCGACAGGGAAACTATGGCTACACCTTC
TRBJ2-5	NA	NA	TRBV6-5	CATTYPQETQYF	TGTGCCACAACTTACCCCCAAGAGACCCAGTACTTC
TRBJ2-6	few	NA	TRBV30	CAWEFSGANVLTF	TGTGCCTGGGAGTTCTCTGGGGCCAACGTCCTGACTTTC
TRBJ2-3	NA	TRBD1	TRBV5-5	CASRGDSGVHTQYF	TGTGCCAGCAGGGGGGACAGCGGTGTACATACGCAGTATTTT
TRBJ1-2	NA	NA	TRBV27	CASSFEGDGYTF	TGTGCCAGCAGTTTTGAGGGGGATGGCTACACCTTC
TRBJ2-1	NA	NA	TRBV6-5	CASSYRPQGVYEQFF	TGTGCCAGCAGTTACCGCCCCCAGGGCGTCTATGAGCAGTTCTTC
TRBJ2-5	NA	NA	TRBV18	CASSQDSKYQETQYF	TGTGCCAGCTCACAGGACTCGAAGTACCAAGAGACCCAGTACTTC
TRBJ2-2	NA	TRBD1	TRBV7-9	CASSTGQGAETGELFF	TGTGCCAGCAGCACGGGACAGGGGGCGGAAACCGGGGAGCTGTTTTTT
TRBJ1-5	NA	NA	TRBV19	CASSTRLGQPQHF	TGTGCCAGTAGTACGCGTTTGGGTCAGCCCCAGCATTTT